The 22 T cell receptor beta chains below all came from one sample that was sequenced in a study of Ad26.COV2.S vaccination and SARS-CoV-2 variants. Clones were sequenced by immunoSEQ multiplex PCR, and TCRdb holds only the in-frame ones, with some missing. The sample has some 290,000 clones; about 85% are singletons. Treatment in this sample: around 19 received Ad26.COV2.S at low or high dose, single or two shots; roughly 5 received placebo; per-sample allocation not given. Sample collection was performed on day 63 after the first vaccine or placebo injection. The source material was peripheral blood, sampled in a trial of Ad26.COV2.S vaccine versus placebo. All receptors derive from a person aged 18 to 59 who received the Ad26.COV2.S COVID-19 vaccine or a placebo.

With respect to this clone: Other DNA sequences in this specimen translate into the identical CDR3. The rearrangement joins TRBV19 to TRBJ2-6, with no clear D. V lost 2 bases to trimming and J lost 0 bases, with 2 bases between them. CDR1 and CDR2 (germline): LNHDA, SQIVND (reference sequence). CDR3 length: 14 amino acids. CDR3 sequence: CASSISSGANVLTF. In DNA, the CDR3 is TGTGCCAGTAGTATAAGCTCTGGGGCCAACGTCCTGACTTTC.

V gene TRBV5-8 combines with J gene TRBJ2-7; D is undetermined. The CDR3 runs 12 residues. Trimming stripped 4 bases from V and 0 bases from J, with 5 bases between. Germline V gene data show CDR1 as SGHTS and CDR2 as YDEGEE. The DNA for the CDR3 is TGTGCCAGCAGCGCGTACTCCTACGAGCAGTACTTC. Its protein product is CASSAYSYEQYF.

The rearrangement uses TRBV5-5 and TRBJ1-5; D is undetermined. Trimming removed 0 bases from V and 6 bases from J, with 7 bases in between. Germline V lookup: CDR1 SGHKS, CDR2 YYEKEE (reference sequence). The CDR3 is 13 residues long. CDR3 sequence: CASSLVPSQPQHF. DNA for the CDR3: TGTGCCAGCAGCTTGGTCCCCAGTCAGCCCCAGCATTTT.

The chain's CDR3 is CAISENRETNEKLFF. CDR3 in DNA: TGTGCCATCAGTGAAAACAGGGAAACTAATGAAAAACTGTTTTTT. The chain has TRBV10-3 and TRBJ1-4, with a weak D call TRBD1 (6 bases). CDR3 length: 15 residues. Germline CDR1 is ENHRY and CDR2 is SYGVKD. V was trimmed by 3 bases and J by 1 base, leaving 9 bases between them.

For the CDR3, the DNA is TGTGCCAGCAGTGAACAGGGGCTCCCTAGCACAGATACGCAGTATTTT. Amino acids: CASSEQGLPSTDTQYF. This chain joins TRBV2 and TRBJ2-3, with D perhaps TRBD1 (6 bases). V gave up 2 bases and J gave up 0 bases, with 12 bases separating them. The CDR3 is 16 amino acids. Germline CDR1 SNHLY, CDR2 FYNNEI.

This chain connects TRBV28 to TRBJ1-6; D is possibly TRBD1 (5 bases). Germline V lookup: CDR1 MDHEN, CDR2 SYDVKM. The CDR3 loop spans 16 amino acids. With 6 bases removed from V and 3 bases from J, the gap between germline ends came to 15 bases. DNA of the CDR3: TGTGCCAGCAGCTCCCCGCATGGGGGCTATAATTCACCCCTCCACTTT. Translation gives CASSSPHGGYNSPLHF.

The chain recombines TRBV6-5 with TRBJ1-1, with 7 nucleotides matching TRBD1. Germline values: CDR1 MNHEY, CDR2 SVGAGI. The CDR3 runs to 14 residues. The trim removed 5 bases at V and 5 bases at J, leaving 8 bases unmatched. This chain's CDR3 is CASSRGQQVTEAFF. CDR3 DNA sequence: TGTGCCAGCAGTCGGGGACAGCAGGTGACTGAAGCTTTCTTT.

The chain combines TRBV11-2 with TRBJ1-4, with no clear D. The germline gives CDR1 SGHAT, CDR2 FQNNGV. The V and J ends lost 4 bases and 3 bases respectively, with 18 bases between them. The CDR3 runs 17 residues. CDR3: CASSSRPNTDANEKLFF. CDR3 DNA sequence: TGTGCCAGCAGCTCGAGACCAAACACGGACGCTAATGAAAAACTGTTTTTT.

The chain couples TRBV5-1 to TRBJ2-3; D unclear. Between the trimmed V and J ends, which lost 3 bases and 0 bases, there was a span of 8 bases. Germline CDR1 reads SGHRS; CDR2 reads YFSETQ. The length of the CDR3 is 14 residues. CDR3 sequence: CASSSITSTDTQYF. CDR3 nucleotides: TGCGCCAGCAGCTCGATCACAAGCACAGATACGCAGTATTTT.

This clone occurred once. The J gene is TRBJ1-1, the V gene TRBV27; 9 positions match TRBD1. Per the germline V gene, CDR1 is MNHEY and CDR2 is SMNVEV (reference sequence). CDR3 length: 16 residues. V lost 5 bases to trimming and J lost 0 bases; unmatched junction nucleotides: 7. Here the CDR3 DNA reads TGTGCCAGCAGTAAAGGGACAGGGTGGATGAACACTGAAGCTTTCTTT. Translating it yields CASSKGTGWMNTEAFF.

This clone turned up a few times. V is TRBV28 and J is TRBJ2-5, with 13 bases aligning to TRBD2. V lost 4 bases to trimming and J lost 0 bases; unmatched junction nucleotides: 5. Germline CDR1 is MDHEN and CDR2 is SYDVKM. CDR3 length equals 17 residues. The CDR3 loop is CASSSLGLAGYQETQYF. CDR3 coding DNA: TGTGCCAGCAGTTCTCTGGGACTAGCGGGGTACCAAGAGACCCAGTACTTC.

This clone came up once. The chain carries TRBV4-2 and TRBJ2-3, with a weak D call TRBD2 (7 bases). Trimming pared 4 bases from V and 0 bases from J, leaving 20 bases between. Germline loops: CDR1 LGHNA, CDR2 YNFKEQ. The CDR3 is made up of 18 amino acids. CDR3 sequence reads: CASSPLGGTTASTDTQYF. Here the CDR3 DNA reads TGTGCCAGCAGCCCCTTAGGGGGGACTACCGCAAGCACAGATACGCAGTATTTT.

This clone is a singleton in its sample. This CDR3 is CASSIEGASNEKLFF. As DNA, the CDR3 is TGTGCCAGTAGTATAGAGGGGGCCTCTAATGAAAAACTGTTTTTT. This sequence joins TRBV19 and TRBJ1-4; D may be TRBD1 (6 bases). Deletions cut 0 bases from V and 3 bases from J, with 8 bases between. Germline V gives CDR1 LNHDA, CDR2 SQIVND (reference sequence). The CDR3 loop spans 15 amino acids.

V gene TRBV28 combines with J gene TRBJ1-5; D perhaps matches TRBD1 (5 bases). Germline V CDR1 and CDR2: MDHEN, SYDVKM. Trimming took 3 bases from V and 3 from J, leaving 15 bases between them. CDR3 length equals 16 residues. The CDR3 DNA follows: TGTGCCAGCAGTTTGGGCTGGCAGGGATCCAATCAGCCCCAGCATTTT. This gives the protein CASSLGWQGSNQPQHF.

CDR3 protein: CASSLSSSNTGELFF. The CDR3 region has the DNA TGTGCCAGCAGCCTGAGCAGCTCCAACACCGGGGAGCTGTTTTTT. V and J are TRBV5-4 and TRBJ2-2; D not resolved. This CDR3 has 15 amino acids. Trimming removed 4 bases at V and 2 bases at J, with 12 bases between. Germline V gene data show CDR1 as SGHNT and CDR2 as YYREEE (reference sequence).

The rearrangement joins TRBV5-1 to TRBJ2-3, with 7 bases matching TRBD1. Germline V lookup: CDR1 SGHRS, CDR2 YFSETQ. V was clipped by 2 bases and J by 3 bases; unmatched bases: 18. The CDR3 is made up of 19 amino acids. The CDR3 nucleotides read TGCGCCAGCAGCTTCCCCCACGTACTAGGACAGGTATTAACAGATACGCAGTATTTT. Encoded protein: CASSFPHVLGQVLTDTQYF. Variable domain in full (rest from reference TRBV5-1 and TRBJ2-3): KAGVTQTPRYLIKTRGQQVTLSCSPISGHRSVSWYQQTPGQGLQFLFEYFSETQRNKGNFPGRFSGRQFSNSRSEMNVSTLELGDSALYLCASSFPHVLGQVLTDTQYFGPGTRLTVL.

The CDR3, as DNA: TGTGCCAGCAGCCTACTAGCGGGGGGCACAGATACGCAGTATTTT. The encoded protein is CASSLLAGGTDTQYF. The gene calls are TRBV7-8 and TRBJ2-3; the match to TRBD2 covers 11 bases. Losses at the gene ends were 5 bases for V and 1 base for J; bases not matched to a gene: 2. The CDR3 is 15 amino acids. The germline V gene encodes CDR1 SGHVS and CDR2 FQNEAQ.

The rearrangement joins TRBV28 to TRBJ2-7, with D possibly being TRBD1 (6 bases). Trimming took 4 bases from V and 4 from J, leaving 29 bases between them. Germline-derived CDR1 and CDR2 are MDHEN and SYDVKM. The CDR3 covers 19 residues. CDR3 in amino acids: CASSYNPRAASRGIYEQYF. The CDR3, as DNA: TGTGCCAGCAGTTACAACCCCCGGGCCGCATCTAGGGGGATATACGAGCAGTACTTC.

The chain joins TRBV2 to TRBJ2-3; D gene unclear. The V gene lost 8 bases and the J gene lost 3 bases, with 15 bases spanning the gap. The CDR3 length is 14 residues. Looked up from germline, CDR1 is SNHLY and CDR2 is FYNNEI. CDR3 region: CASLRSVRTDTQYF. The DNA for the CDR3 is TGTGCCAGCCTGAGGAGTGTCCGGACAGATACGCAGTATTTT.

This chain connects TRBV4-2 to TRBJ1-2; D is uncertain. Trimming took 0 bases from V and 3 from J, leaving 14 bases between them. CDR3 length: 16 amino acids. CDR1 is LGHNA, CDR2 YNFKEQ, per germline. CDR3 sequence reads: CASSQDTGVRDYGYTF. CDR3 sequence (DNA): TGTGCCAGCAGCCAAGATACCGGGGTACGTGACTATGGCTACACCTTC.

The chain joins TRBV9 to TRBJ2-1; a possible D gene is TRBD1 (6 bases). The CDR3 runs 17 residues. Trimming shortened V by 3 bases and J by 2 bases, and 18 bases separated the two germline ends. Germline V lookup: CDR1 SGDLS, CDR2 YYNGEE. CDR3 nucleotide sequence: TGTGCCAGCAGCGCCCTACCGGGACAAGCAACCTACAATGAGCAGTTCTTC. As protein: CASSALPGQATYNEQFF.

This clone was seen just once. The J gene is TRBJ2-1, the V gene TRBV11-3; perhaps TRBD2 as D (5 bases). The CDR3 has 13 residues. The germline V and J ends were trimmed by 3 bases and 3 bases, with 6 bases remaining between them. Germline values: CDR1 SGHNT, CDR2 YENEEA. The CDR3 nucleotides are TGTGCCAGCAGCTTGGGAGACTACAATGAGCAGTTCTTC. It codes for CASSLGDYNEQFF. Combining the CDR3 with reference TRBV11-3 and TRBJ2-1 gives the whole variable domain EAGVVQSPRYKIIEKKQPVAFWCNPISGHNTLYWYLQNLGQGPELLIRYENEEAVDDSQLPKDRFSAERLKGVDSTLKIQPAELGDSAVYLCASSLGDYNEQFFGPGTRLTVL.